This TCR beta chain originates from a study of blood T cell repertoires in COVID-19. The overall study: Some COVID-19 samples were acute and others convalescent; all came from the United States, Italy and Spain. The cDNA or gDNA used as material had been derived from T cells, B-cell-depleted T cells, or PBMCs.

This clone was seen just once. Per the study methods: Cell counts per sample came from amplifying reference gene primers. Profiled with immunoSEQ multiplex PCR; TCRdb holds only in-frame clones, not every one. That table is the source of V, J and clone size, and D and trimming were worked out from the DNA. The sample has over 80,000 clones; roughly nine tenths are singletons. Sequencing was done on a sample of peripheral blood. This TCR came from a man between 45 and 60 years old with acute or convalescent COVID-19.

The CDR3 DNA reads as TGTGCCAGCAGCTTGGCCTACCAGACAGGGACGAATGGCTACACCTTC. Translated, it gives CASSLAYQTGTNGYTF. This chain uses TRBV5-6 with TRBJ1-2; TRBD1 matches 7 bases. The V gene's germline CDR1 is SGHDT and CDR2 YYEEEE. Trimming cost V 0 bases and J 6 bases; bases outside gene matches: 11. The length of the CDR3 is 16 residues.